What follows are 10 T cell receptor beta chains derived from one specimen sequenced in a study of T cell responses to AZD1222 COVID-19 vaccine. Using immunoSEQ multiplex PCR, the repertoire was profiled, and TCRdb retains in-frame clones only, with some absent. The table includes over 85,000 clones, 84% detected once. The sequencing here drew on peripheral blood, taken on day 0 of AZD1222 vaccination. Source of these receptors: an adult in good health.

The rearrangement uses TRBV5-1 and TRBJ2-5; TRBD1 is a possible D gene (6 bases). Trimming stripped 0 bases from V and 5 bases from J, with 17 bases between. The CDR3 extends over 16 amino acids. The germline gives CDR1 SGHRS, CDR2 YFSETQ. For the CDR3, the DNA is TGCGCCAGCAGCTTGGGTCTCGGGCAGGGGTGGGAGACCCAGTACTTC. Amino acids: CASSLGLGQGWETQYF. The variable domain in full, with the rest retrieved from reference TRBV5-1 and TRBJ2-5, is KAGVTQTPRYLIKTRGQQVTLSCSPISGHRSVSWYQQTPGQGLQFLFEYFSETQRNKGNFPGRFSGRQFSNSRSEMNVSTLELGDSALYLCASSLGLGQGWETQYFGPGTRLLVL.

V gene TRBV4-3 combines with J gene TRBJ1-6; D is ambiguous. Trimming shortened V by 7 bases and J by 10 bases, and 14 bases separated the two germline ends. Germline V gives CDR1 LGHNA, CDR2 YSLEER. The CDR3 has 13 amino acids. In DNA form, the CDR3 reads TGCGCCAGCACCTCCGGGTCTAAATCACCCCTCCACTTT. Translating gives CASTSGSKSPLHF.

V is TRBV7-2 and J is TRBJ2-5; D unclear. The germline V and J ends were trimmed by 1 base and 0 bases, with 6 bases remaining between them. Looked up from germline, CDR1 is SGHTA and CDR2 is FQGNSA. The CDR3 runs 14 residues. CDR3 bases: TGTGCCAGCAGCTTAGTTGCGGACCAAGAGACCCAGTACTTC. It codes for CASSLVADQETQYF.

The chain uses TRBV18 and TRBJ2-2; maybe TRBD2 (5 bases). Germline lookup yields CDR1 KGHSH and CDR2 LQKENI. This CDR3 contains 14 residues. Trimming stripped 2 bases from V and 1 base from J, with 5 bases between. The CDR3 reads CASSPGGNTGELFF. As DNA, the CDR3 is TGTGCCAGCTCACCAGGAGGGAACACCGGGGAGCTGTTTTTT.

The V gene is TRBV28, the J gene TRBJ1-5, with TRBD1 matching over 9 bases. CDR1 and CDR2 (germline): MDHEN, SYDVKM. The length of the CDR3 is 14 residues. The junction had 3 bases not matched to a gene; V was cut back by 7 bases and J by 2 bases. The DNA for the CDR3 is TGTGCCAGCAACCGGGACAGGGGCAATCAGCCCCAGCATTTT. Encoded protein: CASNRDRGNQPQHF. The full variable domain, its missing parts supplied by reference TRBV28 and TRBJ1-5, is DVKVTQSSRYLVKRTGEKVFLECVQDMDHENMFWYRQDPGLGLRLIYFSYDVKMKEKGDIPEGYSVSREKKERFSLILESASTNQTSMYLCASNRDRGNQPQHFGDGTRLSIL.

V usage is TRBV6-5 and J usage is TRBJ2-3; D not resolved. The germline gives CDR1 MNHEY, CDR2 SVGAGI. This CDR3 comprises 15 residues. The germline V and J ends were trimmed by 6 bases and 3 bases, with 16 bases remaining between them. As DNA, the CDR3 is TGTGCCAGCAGCTTGGACCCCCTTCGAACAGATACGCAGTATTTT. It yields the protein CASSLDPLRTDTQYF.

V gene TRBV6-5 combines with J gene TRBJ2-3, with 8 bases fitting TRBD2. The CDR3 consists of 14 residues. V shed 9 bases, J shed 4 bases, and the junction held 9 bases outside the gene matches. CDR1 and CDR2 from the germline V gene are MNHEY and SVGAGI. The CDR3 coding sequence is TGTGCCAGTCATCGGGGGGGGAGGCCAGATACGCAGTATTTT. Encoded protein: CASHRGGRPDTQYF.

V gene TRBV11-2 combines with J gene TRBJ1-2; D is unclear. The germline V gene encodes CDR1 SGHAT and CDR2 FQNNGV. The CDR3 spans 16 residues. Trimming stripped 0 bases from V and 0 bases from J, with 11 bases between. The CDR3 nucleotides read TGTGCCAGCAGCTTAGATTCGGGTTTCGCTAACTATGGCTACACCTTC. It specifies CASSLDSGFANYGYTF.

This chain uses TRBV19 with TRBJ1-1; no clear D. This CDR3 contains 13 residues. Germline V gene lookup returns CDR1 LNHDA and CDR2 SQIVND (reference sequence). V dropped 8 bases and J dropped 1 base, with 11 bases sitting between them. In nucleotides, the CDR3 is TGTGCCAGTGGAGGGTCCACGAACACTGAAGCTTTCTTT. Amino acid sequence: CASGGSTNTEAFF.

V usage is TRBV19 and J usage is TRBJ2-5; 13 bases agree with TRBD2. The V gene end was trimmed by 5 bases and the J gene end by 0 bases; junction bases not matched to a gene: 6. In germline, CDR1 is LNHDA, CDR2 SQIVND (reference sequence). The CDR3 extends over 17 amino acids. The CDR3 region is CASSSRTSGRNQETQYF. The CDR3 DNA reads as TGTGCCAGTAGTTCCCGGACTAGCGGGAGAAACCAAGAGACCCAGTACTTC.